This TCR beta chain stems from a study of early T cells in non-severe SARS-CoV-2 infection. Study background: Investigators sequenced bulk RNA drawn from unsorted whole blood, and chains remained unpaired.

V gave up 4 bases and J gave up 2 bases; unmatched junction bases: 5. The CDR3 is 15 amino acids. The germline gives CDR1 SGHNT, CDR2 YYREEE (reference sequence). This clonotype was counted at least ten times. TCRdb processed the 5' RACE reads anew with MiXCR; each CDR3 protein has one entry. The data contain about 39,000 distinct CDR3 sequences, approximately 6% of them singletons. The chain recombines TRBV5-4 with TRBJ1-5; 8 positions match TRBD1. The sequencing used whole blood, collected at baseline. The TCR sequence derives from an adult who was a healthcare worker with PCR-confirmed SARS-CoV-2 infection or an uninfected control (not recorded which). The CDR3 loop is CASSPGGAGNQPQHF. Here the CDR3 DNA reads TGTGCCAGCAGCCCAGGGGGCGCGGGCAATCAGCCCCAGCATTTT.